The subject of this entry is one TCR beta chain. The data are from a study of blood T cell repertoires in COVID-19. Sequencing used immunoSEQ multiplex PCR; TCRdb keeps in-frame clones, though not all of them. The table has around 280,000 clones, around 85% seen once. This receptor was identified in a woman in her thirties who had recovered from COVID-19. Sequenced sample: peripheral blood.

The CDR3 DNA reads TGTGCCAGCAGCCAAGATGGGCGGGGGCGAATGGATACGCAGTATTTT. Translation gives CASSQDGRGRMDTQYF. The chain uses TRBV3-1 (or the pseudogene TRBV3-2) and TRBJ2-3; D is possibly TRBD2 (7 bases). CDR1 is LGHDT and CDR2 is YNNKEL in the germline V gene (reference sequence). The ends were cut back, 0 bases at V and 6 bases at J, with 16 bases in the middle. This CDR3 is 16 amino acids long.